This T cell receptor (beta chain) originates from a study of immune heterogeneity within non-small cell lung tumors. Study outcomes and limitations: Within each patient, tumor sites shared identical dominant CDR3 beta clonotypes and also held site-unique high-frequency clones. Between individual patients, the high-frequency T-cell receptor beta clonotypes largely differed.

Concerning this clonotype itself: As yet, its antigen is unknown. This clone may be a read error of a much larger clone one base away.

Multiplex PCR employing 32 V and 13 J primers generated amplicons of the TCR beta CDR3. Via MiXCR, TCRdb re-called the multiplex PCR reads, giving one row per CDR3 protein. The data contain 3,500 to 5,500 distinct CDR3 sequences, about 22% of them singletons. The CDR3 runs 12 residues. Germline V gene data show CDR1 as SGDLS and CDR2 as YYNGEE. Bulk tumor genomic DNA, roughly 600 ng per sample, was the template. During surgery, several far-apart biopsies were obtained from every primary tumor. Those enrolled were patients newly diagnosed with untreated non-small cell lung cancer and undergoing curative surgery.

Sample: lung tumor tissue. The V and J genes are TRBV9 and TRBJ1-6; the D is unclear. The sequence was collected from an older man with non-small cell lung cancer. CDR3: CAISASNSPLHF. CDR3 DNA sequence: TGTGCCATCAGCGCAAGTAATTCACCCCTCCACTTT.